The 22 T cell receptor beta chains presented below share a single source sample, sequenced in a study of regulatory dendritic cells for organ transplantation. Profiled with immunoSEQ multiplex PCR; TCRdb holds only in-frame clones, not every one. The data hold some 11,000 clones, with 60% to 85% observed a single time. Sorted T cells were CFSE-labeled and cultured 5 days with allogeneic regulatory or mature dendritic cells at 1:10. No antigen is known for these receptors. Sequencing used memory CD4+ T cells from blood cultured with regulatory dendritic cells. Indicated subset: CD45RO+ memory T cells. These receptors were obtained from a human donor in good health.

The chain uses TRBV7-2 and TRBJ2-3; 8 bases agree with TRBD2. Trimming at V came to 5 bases and at J to 6 bases, leaving 7 bases not matched to a gene. The germline CDR1 and CDR2 sequences are SGHTA and FQGNSA. The CDR3 has 14 amino acids. The CDR3 DNA reads as TGTGCCAGCAGCCGGAGCGGGAGTACGGATACGCAGTATTTT. Protein sequence: CASSRSGSTDTQYF.

The chain recombines TRBV29-1 with TRBJ2-3, with TRBD2 matching over 11 bases. The CDR3 is 15 amino acids. Trimming at V came to 7 bases and at J to 2 bases, leaving 8 bases not matched to a gene. Germline lookup yields CDR1 SQVTM and CDR2 ANQGSEA. The CDR3 is CSAPRLAGITDTQYF. The CDR3 DNA sequence: TGCAGCGCCCCGAGACTAGCGGGGATCACAGATACGCAGTATTTT.

This clone was seen more than once but under ten times. The chain links TRBV6-5 to TRBJ1-1, with TRBD1 matching 7 bases. The germline gives CDR1 MNHEY, CDR2 SVGAGI. The junction had 8 bases not matched to a gene; V was cut back by 0 bases and J by 4 bases. This CDR3 is 16 amino acids long. The CDR3 DNA sequence: TGTGCCAGCAGTTACTCCCGTTCCAGGGGGATCACTGAAGCTTTCTTT. Translation gives CASSYSRSRGITEAFF.

The J gene is TRBJ1-2, the V gene TRBV5-4; D unclear. CDR3 length equals 14 residues. Germline CDR1 reads SGHNT; CDR2 reads YYREEE (reference sequence). Trimming stripped 5 bases from V and 4 bases from J, with 15 bases between. The CDR3 region has the DNA TGTGCCAGCAGGTCTATCGTTGGTCTCTATGGCTACACCTTC. Its translation: CASRSIVGLYGYTF.

This chain links TRBV2 with TRBJ1-2; the match to TRBD1 covers 7 bases. The junction had 5 bases not matched to a gene; V was cut back by 3 bases and J by 4 bases. Per germline, CDR1 SNHLY and CDR2 FYNNEI. CDR3 length: 14 amino acids. CDR3 region: CASSDRGTGYGYTF. The CDR3 DNA sequence: TGTGCCAGCAGTGACAGGGGGACTGGCTATGGCTACACCTTC.

V is TRBV6-1 and J is TRBJ1-6, with D possibly being TRBD1 (6 bases). Trimming took 7 bases from V and 7 from J, leaving 17 bases between them. This CDR3 contains 15 residues. Per germline, CDR1 MNHNS and CDR2 SASEGT. CDR3 region: CASIPTGSGNSPLHF. The CDR3 region has the DNA TGTGCCAGCATCCCAACAGGGTCCGGGAATTCACCCCTCCACTTT.

The chain recombines TRBV4-2 with TRBJ2-7; no definite D call. The V gene's germline CDR1 is LGHNA and CDR2 YNFKEQ. This CDR3 comprises 13 residues. V was clipped by 1 base and J by 4 bases, with 8 bases between them. The CDR3, as DNA: TGTGCCAGCAGCCAAGCTGTCTTTTACGAGCAGTACTTC. It yields the protein CASSQAVFYEQYF.

The V call is TRBV29-1, the J call TRBJ2-3, with D perhaps matching TRBD2 (5 bases). Trimming took off 5 bases at V and 2 bases at J, with 14 bases between the two ends. CDR3 length: 14 amino acids. Germline V CDR1 and CDR2: SQVTM, ANQGSEA. The CDR3 sequence: CSVRTGFSTDTQYF. The CDR3 DNA reads TGCAGCGTTCGGACGGGGTTCTCCACAGATACGCAGTATTTT.

This clone was recorded once. This chain connects TRBV4-1 to TRBJ2-1, with 10 bases matching TRBD2. The V segment lost 0 bases and the J segment 5 bases; nucleotides outside the gene matches: 4. Germline V gene sequence: CDR1 MGHRA, CDR2 YSYEKL. The CDR3 is 16 amino acids. The DNA for the CDR3 is TGCGCCAGCAGCCAAGATTCAGCGGGGGGGCACAATGAGCAGTTCTTC. Its protein product is CASSQDSAGGHNEQFF.

There are a few counts of this clone. The CDR3 sequence is CASSLRDQPQHF. The CDR3 nucleotides read TGTGCCAGCAGCCTCAGGGATCAGCCCCAGCATTTT. V and J are TRBV5-4 and TRBJ1-5, with D tentatively TRBD1 (5 bases). CDR1 is SGHNT and CDR2 is YYREEE in the germline V gene (reference sequence). CDR3 length equals 12 residues. V gave up 4 bases and J gave up 5 bases, with 7 bases separating them.

The chain is built from TRBV9 and TRBJ2-2; TRBD2 aligns across 8 bases. The length of the CDR3 is 15 residues. Trimming removed 7 bases from V and 1 base from J; junction bases left unmatched: 6. Per germline, CDR1 SGDLS and CDR2 YYNGEE. Written as DNA, the CDR3 is TGTGCCAGCCGGGCGGGGGGTCAGAACACCGGGGAGCTGTTTTTT. Protein sequence: CASRAGGQNTGELFF.

The V call is TRBV18, the J call TRBJ1-3; 7 positions match TRBD1. The CDR3 loop spans 17 amino acids. The germline V gene has CDR1 KGHSH and CDR2 LQKENI. Losses at the gene ends were 4 bases for V and 7 bases for J; bases not matched to a gene: 16. The CDR3 loop is CASSLLRARGGENTIYF. The CDR3 nucleotides are TGTGCCAGCTCACTTTTACGGGCGAGAGGGGGCGAGAACACCATATATTTT.

The chain couples TRBV5-6 to TRBJ1-2, with 9 bases matching TRBD1. In germline, CDR1 is SGHDT, CDR2 YYEEEE. V gave up 3 bases and J gave up 5 bases; unmatched junction bases: 8. The CDR3 length is 15 residues. This CDR3 is CASSSRQGGPYGYTF. The CDR3 nucleotides are TGTGCCAGCAGCTCACGACAGGGGGGTCCTTATGGCTACACCTTC. Together with reference TRBV5-6 and TRBJ1-2, the CDR3 gives the full variable domain: DAGVTQSPTHLIKTRGQQVTLRCSPKSGHDTVSWYQQALGQGPQFIFQYYEEEERQRGNFPDRFSGHQFPNYSSELNVNALLLGDSALYLCASSSRQGGPYGYTFGSGTRLTVV.

The rearrangement uses TRBV5-1 and TRBJ1-5, with a tentative D call TRBD1 (5 bases). V lost 4 bases and J 6 bases, leaving 17 bases between the germline ends. Germline V gene sequence: CDR1 SGHRS, CDR2 YFSETQ. The CDR3 is made up of 15 amino acids. The CDR3, as DNA: TGCGCCAGCAGCCTCCTGGGGGGGGGAGGTCAGCCCCAGCATTTT. This sequence encodes CASSLLGGGGQPQHF. Full variable domain (rest looked up from reference TRBV5-1 and TRBJ1-5): KAGVTQTPRYLIKTRGQQVTLSCSPISGHRSVSWYQQTPGQGLQFLFEYFSETQRNKGNFPGRFSGRQFSNSRSEMNVSTLELGDSALYLCASSLLGGGGQPQHFGDGTRLSIL.

This clone was seen only a few times. This chain links TRBV2 with TRBJ1-5; no firm D call. The CDR3 has 15 amino acids. The germline CDR1 and CDR2 sequences are SNHLY and FYNNEI. V lost 5 bases and J lost 5, with 16 bases in between. The DNA for the CDR3 is TGTGCCAGCAGTCCGAACTTAGGAGGACATCAGCCCCAGCATTTT. Translation gives CASSPNLGGHQPQHF.

This clone has only a few counts. The V call is TRBV19, the J call TRBJ1-1; 8 bases map to TRBD1. This CDR3 region has 13 residues. With V trimmed by 8 bases and J by 2 bases, 4 bases remained unmatched. Germline CDR1 LNHDA, CDR2 SQIVND (reference sequence). CDR3 sequence: CASRRGRNTEAFF. The CDR3 nucleotides are TGTGCCAGTCGCAGGGGGCGAAACACTGAAGCTTTCTTT. The entire variable domain, with the rest obtained from reference TRBV19 and TRBJ1-1, is as follows: DGGITQSPKYLFRKEGQNVTLSCEQNLNHDAMYWYRQDPGQGLRLIYYSQIVNDFQKGDIAEGYSVSREKKESFPLTVTSAQKNPTAFYLCASRRGRNTEAFFGQGTRLTVV.

The chain recombines TRBV18 with TRBJ1-1; tentatively, D is TRBD1 (5 bases). The CDR3 consists of 15 residues. Germline V gene sequence: CDR1 KGHSH, CDR2 LQKENI. The V end was cut by 0 bases, the J end by 5 bases, with 13 bases between. CDR3 sequence reads: CASSPPSGVRTEAFF. The DNA of the CDR3 is TGTGCCAGCTCACCACCTTCGGGGGTGCGTACTGAAGCTTTCTTT.

The CDR3 nucleotides read TGTGCCAGCAGTGACTCTGGGACAGTGGAGACCCAGTACTTC. Its translation: CASSDSGTVETQYF. This chain joins TRBV2 and TRBJ2-5; 7 bases are shared with TRBD1. CDR1 and CDR2 (germline): SNHLY, FYNNEI. V shed 3 bases, J shed 5 bases, and the junction held 6 bases outside the gene matches. The CDR3 is 14 amino acids. The complete variable domain, with remaining parts taken from reference TRBV2 and TRBJ2-5, reads EPEVTQTPSHQVTQMGQEVILRCVPISNHLYFYWYRQILGQKVEFLVSFYNNEISEKSEIFDDQFSVERPDGSNFTLKIRSTKLEDSAMYFCASSDSGTVETQYFGPGTRLLVL.

This clone has a single count. The chain uses TRBV2 and TRBJ2-6, with D possibly being TRBD2 (5 bases). Trimming removed 6 bases from V and 3 bases from J, with 9 bases in between. Germline CDR1 reads SNHLY; CDR2 reads FYNNEI. The CDR3 is 14 residues long. CDR3 loop: CASSREGGANVLTF. For the CDR3, the DNA is TGTGCCAGCAGCCGGGAAGGTGGGGCCAACGTCCTGACTTTC.

The CDR3 DNA sequence: TGTGCCAGCAGGGTTAGAGGAGCATCGGATAATTCACCCCTCCACTTT. It yields the protein CASRVRGASDNSPLHF. The V call is TRBV2, the J call TRBJ1-6; unclear D gene. Germline V gives CDR1 SNHLY, CDR2 FYNNEI. This CDR3 is 16 amino acids long. Trimming pared 6 bases from V and 5 bases from J, leaving 17 bases between.

The chain is built from TRBV11-3 and TRBJ1-4, with TRBD1 matching 12 bases. The CDR3 has 15 residues. The J segment lost 7 bases and the V segment lost 5 bases, leaving 5 bases of the junction unmatched. Germline CDR1 is SGHNT and CDR2 is YENEEA. For the CDR3, the DNA is TGTGCCAGCAGCACCGGGACAGGGGGCGTTGAAAAACTGTTTTTT. It encodes CASSTGTGGVEKLFF.

V and J are TRBV6-1 and TRBJ1-1; the D gene is possibly TRBD1 (6 bases). This CDR3 has 13 amino acids. V lost 10 bases to trimming and J lost 5 bases, with 17 bases between them. The germline gives CDR1 MNHNS, CDR2 SASEGT. CDR3 sequence reads: CATGQILGTEAFF. DNA for the CDR3: TGTGCCACAGGACAGATCCTGGGGACTGAAGCTTTCTTT.